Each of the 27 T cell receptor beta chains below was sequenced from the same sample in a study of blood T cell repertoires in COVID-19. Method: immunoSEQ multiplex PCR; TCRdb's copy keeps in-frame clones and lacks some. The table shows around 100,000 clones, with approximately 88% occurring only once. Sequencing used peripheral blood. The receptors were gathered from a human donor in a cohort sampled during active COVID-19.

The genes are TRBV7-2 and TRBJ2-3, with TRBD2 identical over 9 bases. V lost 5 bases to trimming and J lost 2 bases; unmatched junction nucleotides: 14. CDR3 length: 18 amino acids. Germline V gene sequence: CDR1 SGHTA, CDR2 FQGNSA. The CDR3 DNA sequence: TGTGCCAGCAGCAAGTCGCGAGCGGGAGGTTCGAACACAGATACGCAGTATTTT. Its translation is CASSKSRAGGSNTDTQYF.

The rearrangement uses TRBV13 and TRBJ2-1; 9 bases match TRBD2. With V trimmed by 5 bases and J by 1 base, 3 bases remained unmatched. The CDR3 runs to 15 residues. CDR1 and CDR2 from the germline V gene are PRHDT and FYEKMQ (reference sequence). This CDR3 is CASSDLAGSYNEQFF. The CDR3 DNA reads TGTGCCAGCAGCGACCTAGCGGGATCCTACAATGAGCAGTTCTTC.

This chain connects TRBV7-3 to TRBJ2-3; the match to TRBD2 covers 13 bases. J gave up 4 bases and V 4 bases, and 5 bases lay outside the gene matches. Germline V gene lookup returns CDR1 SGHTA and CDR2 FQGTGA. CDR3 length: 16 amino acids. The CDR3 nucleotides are TGTGCCAGCAGCTCCGGACTAGCGGGAGAAGCAGATACGCAGTATTTT. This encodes CASSSGLAGEADTQYF.

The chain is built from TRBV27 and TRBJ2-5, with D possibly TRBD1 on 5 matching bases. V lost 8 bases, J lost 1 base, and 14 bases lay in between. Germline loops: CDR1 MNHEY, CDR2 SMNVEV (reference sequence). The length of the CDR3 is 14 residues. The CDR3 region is CASGLPGPQETQYF. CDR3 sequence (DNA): TGTGCCAGCGGCCTACCAGGGCCCCAAGAGACCCAGTACTTC.

For the CDR3, the DNA is TGCGCCAGCCGGGGACTTCTCACAGATACGCAGTATTTT. It encodes CASRGLLTDTQYF. This sequence joins TRBV5-1 and TRBJ2-3, with D maybe TRBD2 (6 bases). The CDR3 spans 13 residues. The germline CDR1 and CDR2 sequences are SGHRS and YFSETQ. With 7 bases removed from V and 2 bases from J, the gap between germline ends came to 11 bases.

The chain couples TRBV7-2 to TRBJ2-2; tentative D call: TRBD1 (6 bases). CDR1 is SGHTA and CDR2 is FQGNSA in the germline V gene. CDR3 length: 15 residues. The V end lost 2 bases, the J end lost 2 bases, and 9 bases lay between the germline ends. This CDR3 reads CASSLQGFNTGELFF. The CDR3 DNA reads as TGTGCCAGCAGCTTACAGGGGTTTAACACCGGGGAGCTGTTTTTT.

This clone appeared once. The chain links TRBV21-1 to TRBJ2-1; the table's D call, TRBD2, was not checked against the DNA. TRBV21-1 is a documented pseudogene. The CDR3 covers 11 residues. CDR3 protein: CASPCDNEQFF. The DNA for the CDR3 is TGTGCCAGCCCCTGTGACAATGAGCAGTTCTTC.

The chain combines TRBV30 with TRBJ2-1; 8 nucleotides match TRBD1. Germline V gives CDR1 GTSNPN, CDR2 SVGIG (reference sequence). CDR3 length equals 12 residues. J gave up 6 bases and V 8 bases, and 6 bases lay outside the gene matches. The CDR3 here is CARGQGRNEQFF. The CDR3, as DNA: TGTGCCCGAGGACAGGGCCGCAATGAGCAGTTCTTC.

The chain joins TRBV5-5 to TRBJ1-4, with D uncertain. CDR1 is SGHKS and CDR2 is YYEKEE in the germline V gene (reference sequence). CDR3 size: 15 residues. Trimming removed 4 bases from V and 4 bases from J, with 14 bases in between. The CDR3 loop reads CASSESPRFNEKLFF. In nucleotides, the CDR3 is TGTGCCAGCAGCGAGTCCCCCAGGTTTAATGAAAAACTGTTTTTT.

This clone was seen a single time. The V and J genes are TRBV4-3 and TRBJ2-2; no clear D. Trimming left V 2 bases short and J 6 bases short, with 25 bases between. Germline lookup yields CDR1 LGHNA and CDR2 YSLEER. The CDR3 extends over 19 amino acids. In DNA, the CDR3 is TGCGCCAGCAGCCAACGGTATCATACCTCCCATTTGTCTCCCGGGGAGCTGTTTTTT. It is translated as CASSQRYHTSHLSPGELFF.

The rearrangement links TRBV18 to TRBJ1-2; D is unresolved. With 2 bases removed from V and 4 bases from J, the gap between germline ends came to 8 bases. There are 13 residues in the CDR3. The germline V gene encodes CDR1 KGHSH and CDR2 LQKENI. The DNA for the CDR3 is TGTGCCAGCTCACCAGGCGAGGGCTATGGCTACACCTTC. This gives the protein CASSPGEGYGYTF.

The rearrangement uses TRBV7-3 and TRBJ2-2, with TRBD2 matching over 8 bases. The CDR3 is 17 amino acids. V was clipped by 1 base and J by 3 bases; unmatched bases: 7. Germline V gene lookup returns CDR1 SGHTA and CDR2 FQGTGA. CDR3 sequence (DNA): TGTGCCAGCAGCTTAAGTCGGGAGGGCCTCTACACCGGGGAGCTGTTTTTT. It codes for CASSLSREGLYTGELFF.

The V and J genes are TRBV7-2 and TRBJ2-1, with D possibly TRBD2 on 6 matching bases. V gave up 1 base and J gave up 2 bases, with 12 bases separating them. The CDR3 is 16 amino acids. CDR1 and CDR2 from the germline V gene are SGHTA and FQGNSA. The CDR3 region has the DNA TGTGCCAGCAGCTTAGGGAGGGCGAACCCCTACAATGAGCAGTTCTTC. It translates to CASSLGRANPYNEQFF.

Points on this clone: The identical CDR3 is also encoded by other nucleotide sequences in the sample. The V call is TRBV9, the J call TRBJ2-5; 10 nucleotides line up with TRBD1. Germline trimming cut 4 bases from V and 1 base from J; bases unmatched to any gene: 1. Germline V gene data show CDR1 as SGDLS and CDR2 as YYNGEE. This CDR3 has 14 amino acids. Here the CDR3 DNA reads TGTGCCAGCAGCCGGGACAGGGGCCAAGAGACCCAGTACTTC. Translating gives CASSRDRGQETQYF.

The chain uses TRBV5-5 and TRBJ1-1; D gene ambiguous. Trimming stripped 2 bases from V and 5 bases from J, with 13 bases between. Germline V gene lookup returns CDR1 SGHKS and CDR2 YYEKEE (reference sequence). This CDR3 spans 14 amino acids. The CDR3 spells CASSLLEGWTEAFF. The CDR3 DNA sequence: TGTGCCAGCAGCTTACTAGAGGGCTGGACTGAAGCTTTCTTT.

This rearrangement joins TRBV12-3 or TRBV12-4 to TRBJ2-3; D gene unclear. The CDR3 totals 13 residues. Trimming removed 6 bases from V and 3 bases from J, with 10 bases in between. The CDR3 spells CASSAPGTDTQYF. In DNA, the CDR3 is TGTGCCAGCAGCGCTCCCGGGACAGATACGCAGTATTTT.

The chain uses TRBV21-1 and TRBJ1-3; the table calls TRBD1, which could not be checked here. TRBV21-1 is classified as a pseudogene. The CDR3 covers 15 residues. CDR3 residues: CASSKVAGSGNTIYF. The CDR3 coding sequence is TGTGCCAGCAGCAAAGTGGCAGGGTCTGGAAACACCATATATTTT.

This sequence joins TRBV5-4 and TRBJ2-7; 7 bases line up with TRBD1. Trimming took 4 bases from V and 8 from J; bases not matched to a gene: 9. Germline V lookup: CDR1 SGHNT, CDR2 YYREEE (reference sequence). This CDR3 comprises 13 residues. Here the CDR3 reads CASSTDTGDKQYF. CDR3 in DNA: TGTGCCAGCAGCACCGACACAGGGGACAAGCAGTACTTC.

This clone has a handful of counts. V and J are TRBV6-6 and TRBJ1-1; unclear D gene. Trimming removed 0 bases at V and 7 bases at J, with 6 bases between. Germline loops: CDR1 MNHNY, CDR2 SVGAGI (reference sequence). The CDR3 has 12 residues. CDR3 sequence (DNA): TGTGCCAGCAGTTACTCGAGACTTGAAGCTTTCTTT. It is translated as CASSYSRLEAFF.

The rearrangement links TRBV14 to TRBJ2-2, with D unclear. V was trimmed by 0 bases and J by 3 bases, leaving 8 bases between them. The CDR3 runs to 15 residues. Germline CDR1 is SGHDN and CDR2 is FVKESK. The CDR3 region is CASSQDQKYTGELFF. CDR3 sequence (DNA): TGTGCCAGCAGCCAAGATCAAAAATACACCGGGGAGCTGTTTTTT.

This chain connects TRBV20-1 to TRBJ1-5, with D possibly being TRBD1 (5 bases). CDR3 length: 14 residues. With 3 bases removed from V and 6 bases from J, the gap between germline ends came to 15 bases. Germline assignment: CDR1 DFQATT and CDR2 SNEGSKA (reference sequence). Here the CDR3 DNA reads TGCAGTGCTAGTAAGGGGCGGGGCGGTCAGCCCCAGCATTTT. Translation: CSASKGRGGQPQHF.

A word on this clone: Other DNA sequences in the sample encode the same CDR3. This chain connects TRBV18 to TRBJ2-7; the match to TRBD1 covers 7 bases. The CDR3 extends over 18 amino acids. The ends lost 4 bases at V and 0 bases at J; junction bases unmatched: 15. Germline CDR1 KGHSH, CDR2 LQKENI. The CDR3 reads CASSLNRDRGLSSYEQYF. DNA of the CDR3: TGTGCCAGCTCACTAAACCGGGACAGAGGGCTTAGCTCCTACGAGCAGTACTTC.

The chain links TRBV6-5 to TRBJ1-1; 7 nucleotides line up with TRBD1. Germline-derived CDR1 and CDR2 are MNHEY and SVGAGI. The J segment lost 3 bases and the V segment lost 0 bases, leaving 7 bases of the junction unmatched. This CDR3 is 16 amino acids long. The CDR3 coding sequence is TGTGCCAGCAGTTACTCTCGACAGGGACCTGACACTGAAGCTTTCTTT. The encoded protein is CASSYSRQGPDTEAFF.

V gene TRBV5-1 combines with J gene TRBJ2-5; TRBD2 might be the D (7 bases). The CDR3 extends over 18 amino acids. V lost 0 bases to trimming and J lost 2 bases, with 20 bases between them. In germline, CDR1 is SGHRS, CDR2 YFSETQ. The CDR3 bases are TGCGCCAGCAGCTTGGAGATCACCGGGCGGGGGACACAAGAGACCCAGTACTTC. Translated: CASSLEITGRGTQETQYF.

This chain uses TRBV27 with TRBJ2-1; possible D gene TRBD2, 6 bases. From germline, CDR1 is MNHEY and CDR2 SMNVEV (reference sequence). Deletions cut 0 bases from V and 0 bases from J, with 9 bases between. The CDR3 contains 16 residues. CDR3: CASSLSGRISYNEQFF. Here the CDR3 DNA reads TGTGCCAGCAGTTTATCAGGGAGGATCTCCTACAATGAGCAGTTCTTC.

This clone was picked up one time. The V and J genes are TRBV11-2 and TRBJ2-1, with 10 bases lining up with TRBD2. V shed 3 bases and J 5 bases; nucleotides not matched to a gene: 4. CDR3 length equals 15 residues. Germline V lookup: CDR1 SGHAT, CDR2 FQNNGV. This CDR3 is CASSFGLAVHNEQFF. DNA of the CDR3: TGTGCCAGCAGCTTTGGACTAGCGGTTCACAATGAGCAGTTCTTC.

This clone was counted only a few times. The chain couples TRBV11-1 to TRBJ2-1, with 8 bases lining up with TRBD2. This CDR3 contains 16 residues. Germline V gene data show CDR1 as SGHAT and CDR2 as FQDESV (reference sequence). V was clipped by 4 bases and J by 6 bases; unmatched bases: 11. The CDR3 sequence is CASSSKTRLAGNEQFF. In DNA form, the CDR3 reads TGTGCCAGCAGCTCGAAAACTAGGCTAGCGGGCAATGAGCAGTTCTTC.